This T cell receptor beta chain comes out of a study of T-cell reconstitution after alpha-beta-depleted transplantation in children. This clonotype was seen a few times. For TCRbeta, the library was prepared with unique molecular identifiers. TCRdb itself ran the PCR reads through MiXCR, one entry per CDR3 protein. The sample includes around 360,000 distinct CDR3 sequences, approximately 10% of them seen just once. The germline V gene has CDR1 SGHRS and CDR2 YFSETQ. The CDR3 is made up of 14 amino acids. Trimming took off 4 bases at V and 8 bases at J, with 18 bases between the two ends. The receptor was derived from a human donor who donated a stem cell graft to a child with acute lymphoblastic leukemia. The chain joins TRBV5-1 to TRBJ1-2, with D hard to call. The specimen was PBMCs from the stem cell graft donor, collected from the stem cell graft. The CDR3 is CASSLSREDGGYTF. The CDR3 coding sequence is TGCGCCAGCAGCCTAAGCCGGGAGGACGGGGGCTACACCTTC.